The next 27 T cell receptor beta chains were all read from a single sample in a study of CD8 T cells in ankylosing spondylitis. TCRdb ran MiXCR on the 5' RACE reads and lists one entry per CDR3 protein. The profile shows 200,000 to 300,000 distinct CDR3 sequences, over 9.5% of them singletons. The sequenced sample was blood, either unsorted or a sorted T cell fraction (not recorded which). These receptors all come from a male donor with ankylosing spondylitis or in good health (not recorded which).

This clonotype appeared many times. The CDR3 region has the DNA TGTGCCAGCTCACCACCGGGGACAGGGGCGACTAATGAAAAACTGTTTTTT. It is translated as CASSPPGTGATNEKLFF. This chain links TRBV18 with TRBJ1-4; 10 bases fit TRBD1. Germline assignment: CDR1 KGHSH and CDR2 LQKENI. CDR3 length: 17 amino acids. Trimming removed 0 bases from V and 2 bases from J; junction bases left unmatched: 3.

This sequence joins TRBV7-2 and TRBJ2-5, with 8 bases aligning to TRBD1. There are 15 residues in the CDR3. Germline V gives CDR1 SGHTA, CDR2 FQGNSA. Trimming cost V 4 bases and J 5 bases; bases outside gene matches: 9. The CDR3 DNA reads as TGTGCCAGCAGCTCTCCTTGGACAGGGACGGAGACCCAGTACTTC. Translation gives CASSSPWTGTETQYF.

This clonotype was seen at least ten times. V gene TRBV12-3 or TRBV12-4 combines with J gene TRBJ1-2; 8 bases are shared with TRBD1. The CDR3 length is 14 residues. The V and J ends lost 7 bases and 2 bases, in that order; junction bases with no gene match: 6. DNA of the CDR3: TGTGCCAGCACCGGGACAGGTCCGAACTATGGCTACACCTTC. Protein: CASTGTGPNYGYTF.

This chain joins TRBV21-1 and TRBJ1-5; TRBD1, the table's D call, was not compared with the DNA. TRBV21-1 has pseudogene status. This CDR3 spans 16 amino acids. The CDR3 loop reads CASSPWTDYSNQPQHF. The CDR3, as DNA: TGTGCCAGCAGCCCCTGGACAGATTATAGCAATCAGCCCCAGCATTTT.

This clonotype has at least ten counts. This chain connects TRBV20-1 to TRBJ1-1; D might be TRBD1 (5 bases). The CDR3 is made up of 15 amino acids. From germline, CDR1 is DFQATT and CDR2 SNEGSKA (reference sequence). V dropped 3 bases and J dropped 3 bases, with 17 bases sitting between them. The CDR3 here is CSASGWGVGYTEAFF. The CDR3 nucleotides are TGCAGTGCTAGTGGCTGGGGGGTGGGATACACTGAAGCTTTCTTT.

The chain recombines TRBV29-1 with TRBJ2-2; D call uncertain. The CDR3 sequence is 13 residues long. The V end was cut by 7 bases, the J end by 0 bases, with 9 bases between. Germline CDR1 is SQVTM and CDR2 is ANQGSEA. The CDR3 sequence: CSGLTPNTGELFF. For the CDR3, the DNA is TGCAGCGGATTAACACCGAACACCGGGGAGCTGTTTTTT.

This clonotype came up a few times. The CDR3 DNA sequence: TGTGCCAGCAGCACGGGACTCCAGTACAATGAGCAGTTCTTC. This encodes CASSTGLQYNEQFF. The rearrangement joins TRBV6-2 or TRBV6-3 to TRBJ2-1; D might be TRBD2 (6 bases). The germline V gene has CDR1 MNHEY and CDR2 SVGEGT. The CDR3 is made up of 14 amino acids. The V gene lost 6 bases and the J gene lost 4 bases, with 13 bases spanning the gap.

The V call is TRBV7-2, the J call TRBJ2-2; D possibly uses TRBD1 or TRBD2 (6 bases each). The CDR3 is 15 amino acids. Between the trimmed V and J ends, which lost 1 base and 6 bases, there was a span of 12 bases. In germline, CDR1 is SGHTA, CDR2 FQGNSA. CDR3 sequence (DNA): TGTGCCAGCAGCTTAGTGGGGGGCACCGCCGGGGAGCTGTTTTTT. Translating it yields CASSLVGGTAGELFF.

This clonotype was seen at least ten times. The chain recombines TRBV6-5 with TRBJ2-3; 7 nucleotides match TRBD2. This CDR3 is 15 amino acids long. Germline CDR1 MNHEY, CDR2 SVGAGI. V shed 0 bases and J 5 bases; nucleotides not matched to a gene: 5. The CDR3 sequence: CASSYSRTSEDTQYF. The CDR3 bases are TGTGCCAGCAGTTACTCTCGGACTAGTGAAGATACGCAGTATTTT.

There are many counts of this clonotype. The chain uses TRBV20-1 and TRBJ1-2; 9 bases fit TRBD1. Trimming cost V 0 bases and J 6 bases; bases outside gene matches: 8. Germline CDR1 and CDR2: DFQATT and SNEGSKA (reference sequence). This CDR3 is 15 amino acids long. DNA of the CDR3: TGCAGTGCTAGAGATACCGGGGACAGGGTCGATGGCTACACCTTC. Its translation is CSARDTGDRVDGYTF.

V usage is TRBV5-1 and J usage is TRBJ2-7; the match to TRBD2 covers 12 bases. Looked up from germline, CDR1 is SGHRS and CDR2 is YFSETQ. This CDR3 is 16 amino acids long. The V and J ends lost 0 bases and 2 bases, in that order; junction bases with no gene match: 3. The CDR3 region has the DNA TGCGCCAGCAGCTTGGAACTAGCGGGAGGACCCTACGAGCAGTACTTC. Protein product: CASSLELAGGPYEQYF.

This clonotype has more than one count but fewer than ten. The chain combines TRBV6-1 with TRBJ1-2; D is unclear. Deletions cut 5 bases from V and 4 bases from J, with 14 bases between. This CDR3 is built from 14 residues. The germline V gene encodes CDR1 MNHNS and CDR2 SASEGT. For the CDR3, the DNA is TGTGCCAGCAGTCCCAGGACCGCGCTCTATGGCTACACCTTC. Amino acids: CASSPRTALYGYTF.

Ten or more counts support this clonotype. The CDR3 spells CSFQSAGVAFF. The CDR3 DNA follows: TGCAGCTTCCAATCCGCGGGTGTAGCTTTCTTT. This sequence joins TRBV29-1 and TRBJ1-1; D is unclear. The CDR3 has 11 amino acids. Germline V gene sequence: CDR1 SQVTM, CDR2 ANQGSEA. Deletions cut 8 bases from V and 10 bases from J, with 17 bases between.

CDR3 in amino acids: CAWRDRDYSQAFF. The DNA for the CDR3 is TGTGCCTGGAGAGATAGGGACTATTCGCAAGCTTTCTTT. The chain is built from TRBV30 and TRBJ1-1; tentatively, D is TRBD1 (5 bases). Trimming took 3 bases from V and 9 from J, leaving 17 bases between them. Germline V lookup: CDR1 GTSNPN, CDR2 SVGIG (reference sequence). CDR3 length: 13 residues. The full variable domain, its missing parts supplied by reference TRBV30 and TRBJ1-1, is SQTIHQWPATLVQPVGSPLSLECTVEGTSNPNLYWYRQAAGRGLQLLFYSVGIGQISSEVPQNLSASRPQDRQFILSSKKLLLSDSGFYLCAWRDRDYSQAFFGQGTRLTVV.

This clonotype was observed many times. This chain links TRBV12-3 or TRBV12-4 with TRBJ2-7; D is uncertain. The CDR3 loop spans 14 amino acids. Trimming took 1 base from V and 6 from J, leaving 13 bases between them. CDR3 nucleotide sequence: TGTGCCAGCAGTTTAGGGGTGGGTACATCCGAGCAGTACTTC. Protein sequence: CASSLGVGTSEQYF.

This clonotype was detected ten times or more. The gene calls are TRBV20-1 and TRBJ1-2; 9 positions match TRBD1. CDR3 length equals 12 residues. V gave up 5 bases and J gave up 4 bases; unmatched junction bases: 2. Germline V gene data show CDR1 as DFQATT and CDR2 as SNEGSKA (reference sequence). The CDR3 here is CSAVTGGYGYTF. The CDR3 nucleotides are TGCAGTGCTGTGACAGGGGGCTATGGCTACACCTTC.

This clonotype has ten or more counts. This rearrangement joins TRBV4-1 to TRBJ2-1; D unclear. This CDR3 is built from 19 residues. The V and J ends lost 3 bases and 6 bases respectively, with 27 bases between them. Germline V lookup: CDR1 MGHRA, CDR2 YSYEKL. The CDR3 bases are TGCGCCAGCAGCCAGCTTATATCACTCTCGGGCCGGGCCGGCAATGAGCAGTTCTTC. Its translation: CASSQLISLSGRAGNEQFF.

This clonotype was seen many times. The CDR3 loop reads CASSRRVETQYF. The CDR3 region has the DNA TGTGCCAGCAGCCGCAGGGTGGAGACCCAGTACTTC. The chain combines TRBV11-2 with TRBJ2-5; D is possibly TRBD1 (5 bases). CDR1 and CDR2 from the germline V gene are SGHAT and FQNNGV. The CDR3 sequence is 12 residues long. Deletions cut 5 bases from V and 5 bases from J, with 9 bases between.

The sample holds a few counts of this clonotype. The chain couples TRBV7-2 to TRBJ2-1, with 9 bases fitting TRBD2. Trimming took 3 bases from V and 0 from J; bases not matched to a gene: 6. This CDR3 has 17 residues. Germline assignment: CDR1 SGHTA and CDR2 FQGNSA. The CDR3 region has the DNA TGTGCCAGCAGCTTCGTCGGCGGGGGGGTCTCCTACAATGAGCAGTTCTTC. Its protein is CASSFVGGGVSYNEQFF.

This clonotype was recorded at least ten times. The chain employs TRBV29-1 and TRBJ1-3; D is undetermined. V was trimmed by 4 bases and J by 7 bases, leaving 8 bases between them. The CDR3 has 11 residues. Per germline, CDR1 SQVTM and CDR2 ANQGSEA. The CDR3 region is CSVVRTNTIYF. CDR3 nucleotide sequence: TGCAGCGTTGTAAGGACGAACACCATATATTTT. Full variable domain (rest looked up from reference TRBV29-1 and TRBJ1-3): SAVISQKPSRDICQRGTSLTIQCQVDSQVTMMFWYRQQPGQSLTLIATANQGSEATYESGFVIDKFPISRPNLTFSTLTVSNMSPEDSSIYLCSVVRTNTIYFGEGSWLTVV.

The table lists this clonotype with many counts. The CDR3 sequence: CASSPALGGIQETQYF. Written as DNA, the CDR3 is TGCGCCAGCAGCCCAGCCCTCGGGGGTATCCAAGAGACCCAGTACTTC. V is TRBV4-1 and J is TRBJ2-5; D may be TRBD2 (6 bases). The CDR3 is 16 amino acids. CDR1 MGHRA and CDR2 YSYEKL come from the germline V gene. Deletions cut 4 bases from V and 1 base from J, with 16 bases between.

This clonotype occurred many times. This chain connects TRBV29-1 to TRBJ2-7; weak D call: TRBD1 (6 bases). Trimming left V 0 bases short and J 3 bases short, with 12 bases between. Per the germline V gene, CDR1 is SQVTM and CDR2 is ANQGSEA. The length of the CDR3 is 14 residues. The CDR3 loop reads CSVEEEEQGYEQYF. The CDR3 coding sequence is TGCAGCGTTGAAGAAGAGGAACAGGGCTACGAGCAGTACTTC.

This clonotype was seen at least ten times. The chain links TRBV24-1 to TRBJ2-6; D not resolved. This CDR3 region has 14 residues. V lost 9 bases and J lost 0, with 8 bases in between. Germline CDR1 KGHDR, CDR2 SFDVKD. Here the CDR3 reads CATPVDSGANVLTF. CDR3 DNA sequence: TGTGCCACCCCCGTTGACTCTGGGGCCAACGTCCTGACTTTC.

This clonotype was found a few times. The rearrangement joins TRBV7-9 to TRBJ2-5; D is possibly TRBD2 (6 bases). This CDR3 has 13 amino acids. From germline, CDR1 is SEHNR and CDR2 FQNEAQ (reference sequence). V was trimmed by 6 bases and J by 3 bases, leaving 11 bases between them. This CDR3 reads CASRAGTEETQYF. The CDR3 coding sequence is TGTGCCAGCAGAGCCGGGACTGAAGAGACCCAGTACTTC.

This clonotype was seen many times. The gene calls are TRBV29-1 and TRBJ1-2; D uncertain. The CDR3 has 12 residues. V lost 0 bases and J lost 10, with 12 bases in between. Germline CDR1 is SQVTM and CDR2 is ANQGSEA. The CDR3 nucleotides read TGCAGCGTTGAAGATCGGTTCGACGACTACACCTTC. This codes for CSVEDRFDDYTF.

There are many counts of this clonotype. V and J are TRBV7-9 and TRBJ2-1; TRBD2 might be the D (5 bases). Germline V gene data show CDR1 as SEHNR and CDR2 as FQNEAQ (reference sequence). V lost 1 base, J lost 3 bases, and 10 bases lay in between. CDR3 length equals 15 residues. The CDR3 nucleotides read TGTGCCAGCAGCTTAGAAGGAGGCAGCTACAATGAGCAGTTCTTC. Translation gives CASSLEGGSYNEQFF.

This clonotype was observed a few times. The V gene is TRBV5-3, the J gene TRBJ1-5; no clear D. TRBV5-3 is an ORF; its function is uncertain. The CDR3 runs to 14 residues. Trimming took off 2 bases at V and 1 base at J, with 7 bases between the two ends. The CDR3 DNA is TGTGCCAGAAGCTTTTACCCCAGCAATCAGCCCCAGCATTTT. Amino acid sequence: CARSFYPSNQPQHF.